The 25 T cell receptor beta chains in this list originate from one sample, sequenced in a study of response to subunit inactivated influenza vaccine (dated 2018 in TCRdb). The method was RT-PCR. Sequenced on an Illumina HiSeq 2500. Starting from the raw public reads, TCRdb applied fastp trimming at Q25, assembled clones with MiXCR and retained in-frame beta chains. Each CDR3 protein appears once, grouped with its most common genes and DNA. A total of fewer than 350,000 distinct CDR3 sequences appear in this sample, 21% of them only once. The ten largest account for roughly 10% of the sample. The specimen was PBMCs from blood, collected 21 months after vaccination. These TCRs come from a man between 45 and 75 years old who received an inactivated influenza vaccine. Donor details come from another sample of the same person, matched by shared clones.

The chain employs TRBV12-3 or TRBV12-4 and TRBJ2-3; 11 nucleotides line up with TRBD2. V shed 5 bases and J 7 bases; nucleotides not matched to a gene: 5. The CDR3 length is 14 residues. The CDR3 sequence is CASSGLAGPNTQYF. The DNA for the CDR3 is TGTGCCAGCAGTGGACTAGCGGGCCCGAATACGCAGTATTTT.

This chain connects TRBV7-2 to TRBJ2-7; TRBD2 agrees at 10 bases. Per the germline V gene, CDR1 is SGHTA and CDR2 is FQGNSA. The CDR3 sequence is 15 residues long. V lost 5 bases and J lost 2; bases outside the gene matches: 6. This CDR3 reads CASSLIAGGTYEQYF. CDR3 in DNA: TGTGCCAGCAGCCTAATAGCGGGAGGTACCTACGAGCAGTACTTC.

This chain joins TRBV19 and TRBJ2-2, with D perhaps matching TRBD2 (5 bases). This CDR3 is 15 amino acids long. Deletions cut 7 bases from V and 8 bases from J, with 20 bases between. Per germline, CDR1 LNHDA and CDR2 SQIVND (reference sequence). This CDR3 reads CASNSRESVYGELFF. In DNA form, the CDR3 reads TGTGCCAGTAATTCCCGGGAAAGCGTCTATGGGGAGCTGTTTTTT.

This clonotype came up a few times. The chain couples TRBV7-2 to TRBJ2-7; 7 bases match TRBD1. CDR3 length equals 16 residues. Germline-derived CDR1 and CDR2 are SGHTA and FQGNSA. Trimming removed 5 bases from V and 4 bases from J; junction bases left unmatched: 14. The CDR3 nucleotides read TGTGCCAGCAGCGACCTATACAGGGGCTTTCCTTACGAGCAGTACTTC. It translates to CASSDLYRGFPYEQYF. Combining the CDR3 with reference TRBV7-2 and TRBJ2-7 gives the whole variable domain GAGVSQSPSNKVTEKGKDVELRCDPISGHTALYWYRQSLGQGLEFLIYFQGNSAPDKSGLPSDRFSAERTGGSVSTLTIQRTQQEDSAVYLCASSDLYRGFPYEQYFGPGTRLTVT.

There are a few counts of this clonotype. The V call is TRBV6-5, the J call TRBJ1-1; 10 nucleotides match TRBD1. The CDR3 runs 13 residues. Trimming took 2 bases from V and 6 from J; bases not matched to a gene: 0. Looked up from germline, CDR1 is MNHEY and CDR2 is SVGAGI. The CDR3 protein is CASSYGTGAEAFF. CDR3 nucleotide sequence: TGTGCCAGCAGTTACGGGACAGGGGCTGAAGCTTTCTTT.

This clonotype turned up a few times. This chain links TRBV29-1 with TRBJ1-5, with a weak D call TRBD1 (6 bases). Trimming removed 6 bases at V and 2 bases at J, with 17 bases between. Germline values: CDR1 SQVTM, CDR2 ANQGSEA. This CDR3 region has 15 residues. CDR3 nucleotide sequence: TGCAGCGTGGGGGGGGCAGGGTTTGGCAATCAGCCCCAGCATTTT. This codes for CSVGGAGFGNQPQHF.

V is TRBV18 and J is TRBJ1-5; 7 bases are a match to TRBD1. This CDR3 spans 15 amino acids. CDR1 is KGHSH, CDR2 LQKENI, per germline. J was trimmed by 1 base and V by 3 bases; bases with no gene match: 3. This chain's CDR3 is CASSPGTASNQPQHF. DNA of the CDR3: TGTGCCAGCTCACCCGGGACAGCAAGCAATCAGCCCCAGCATTTT. The full variable domain, with the rest looked up from reference TRBV18 and TRBJ1-5, is NAGVMQNPRHLVRRRGQEARLRCSPMKGHSHVYWYRQLPEEGLKFMVYLQKENIIDESGMPKERFSAEFPKEGPSILRIQQVVRGDSAAYFCASSPGTASNQPQHFGDGTRLSIL.

The table lists this clonotype with many counts. V and J are TRBV24-1 and TRBJ2-1; the match to TRBD2 covers 8 bases. V dropped 3 bases and J dropped 0; count of bases not matched to a gene: 3. Germline CDR1 is KGHDR and CDR2 is SFDVKD. The CDR3 spans 16 residues. As DNA, the CDR3 is TGTGCCACCAGTGATATAAGCGGGAGCTCCTACAATGAGCAGTTCTTC. Protein: CATSDISGSSYNEQFF.

This clonotype was detected ten times or more. The chain carries TRBV2 and TRBJ1-4; perhaps TRBD1 as D (6 bases). CDR1 and CDR2 (germline): SNHLY, FYNNEI. The CDR3 covers 15 residues. With 6 bases removed from V and 7 bases from J, the gap between germline ends came to 18 bases. The CDR3 sequence: CASSERQARGEKLFF. The DNA of the CDR3 is TGTGCCAGCAGCGAGAGACAGGCGAGAGGTGAAAAACTGTTTTTT.

CDR3 in DNA: TGTGCCAGCAGTTTAGGGTGGGGAAGCACAGATACGCAGTATTTT. This codes for CASSLGWGSTDTQYF. V is TRBV27 and J is TRBJ2-3; no firm D call. The V end was cut by 2 bases, the J end by 0 bases, with 9 bases between. This CDR3 contains 15 residues. Germline V CDR1 and CDR2: MNHEY, SMNVEV (reference sequence).

The chain carries TRBV20-1 and TRBJ2-7; TRBD2 is a possible D gene (6 bases). The CDR3 length is 13 residues. Germline V gene data show CDR1 as DFQATT and CDR2 as SNEGSKA (reference sequence). The V end was cut by 5 bases, the J end by 4 bases, with 15 bases between. The CDR3 sequence is CSADRTEGYEQYF. CDR3 in DNA: TGCAGTGCTGATCGGACGGAGGGGTACGAGCAGTACTTC.

The chain joins TRBV4-1 to TRBJ2-7, with 7 bases identical to TRBD1. The CDR3 is 16 residues long. The germline gives CDR1 MGHRA, CDR2 YSYEKL. The J segment lost 7 bases and the V segment lost 1 base, leaving 13 bases of the junction unmatched. The CDR3 is CASSQGFAGGLREQYF. In nucleotides, the CDR3 is TGCGCCAGCAGCCAAGGTTTCGCAGGGGGTCTAAGAGAGCAGTACTTC.

This clonotype was detected once. V is TRBV7-9 and J is TRBJ2-4, with 7 bases lining up with TRBD2. V shed 1 base, J shed 3 bases, and the junction held 9 bases outside the gene matches. The CDR3 is 17 residues long. Per germline, CDR1 SEHNR and CDR2 FQNEAQ (reference sequence). CDR3 region: CASSLVSSSGSKNIQYF. CDR3 nucleotides: TGTGCCAGCAGCTTAGTGAGTTCTAGCGGAAGCAAAAACATTCAGTACTTC.

This clonotype has more than one count but fewer than ten. The chain carries TRBV24-1 and TRBJ2-2; TRBD1 matches at 9 bases. This CDR3 is 16 amino acids long. J lost 6 bases, V lost 4 bases, and 8 bases had no gene match. Looked up from germline, CDR1 is KGHDR and CDR2 is SFDVKD. CDR3 bases: TGTGCCACCAGTGACATCGGGGACAGGGACCCCGGGGAGCTGTTTTTT. It specifies CATSDIGDRDPGELFF.

CDR3 protein: CASKNLQGVNSPLHF. The CDR3, as DNA: TGCGCCAGCAAGAACTTACAGGGGGTTAATTCACCCCTCCACTTT. The chain joins TRBV10-2 to TRBJ1-6, with TRBD1 matching over 8 bases. The CDR3 totals 15 residues. Germline CDR1 and CDR2: WSHSY and SAAADI. J lost 6 bases, V lost 7 bases, and 8 bases had no gene match.

This clonotype was picked up many times. V and J are TRBV5-6 and TRBJ1-1; D is undetermined. The CDR3 runs to 15 residues. Trimming pared 0 bases from V and 4 bases from J, leaving 13 bases between. From germline, CDR1 is SGHDT and CDR2 YYEEEE. The chain's CDR3 is CASSLDAGEATEAFF. For the CDR3, the DNA is TGTGCCAGCAGCTTGGACGCAGGAGAAGCCACTGAAGCTTTCTTT.

CDR3: CSATRFSNQPQHF. CDR3 sequence (DNA): TGCAGTGCTACCAGGTTTAGCAATCAGCCCCAGCATTTT. The chain carries TRBV20-1 and TRBJ1-5; D gene uncertain. Per germline, CDR1 DFQATT and CDR2 SNEGSKA (reference sequence). With 4 bases removed from V and 0 bases from J, the gap between germline ends came to 7 bases. The CDR3 totals 13 residues.

V gene TRBV7-9 combines with J gene TRBJ2-7; TRBD2 might be the D (6 bases). Trimming took off 3 bases at V and 0 bases at J, with 12 bases between the two ends. The CDR3 has 15 residues. CDR1 and CDR2 from the germline V gene are SEHNR and FQNEAQ (reference sequence). The CDR3 protein is CASSFLRGSSYEQYF. The CDR3 DNA reads as TGTGCCAGCAGCTTTCTACGGGGGAGCTCCTACGAGCAGTACTTC.

Only a few counts were recorded for this clonotype. V gene TRBV16 combines with J gene TRBJ2-3, with D perhaps matching TRBD1 (6 bases). Germline V lookup: CDR1 KGHSY, CDR2 FQNENV. The CDR3 has 14 residues. Trimming took 5 bases from V and 2 from J, leaving 11 bases between them. The CDR3 sequence is CASSSTGNTDTQYF. The DNA for the CDR3 is TGTGCCAGCAGCAGTACAGGGAACACAGATACGCAGTATTTT.

The rearrangement links TRBV5-1 to TRBJ2-1; D may correspond to TRBD1 or TRBD2 (5 bases each). The CDR3 is 14 residues long. With 6 bases removed from V and 9 bases from J, the gap between germline ends came to 19 bases. Germline V lookup: CDR1 SGHRS, CDR2 YFSETQ. CDR3 protein: CASIPQATGGEQFF. The CDR3 DNA sequence: TGCGCCAGCATCCCACAGGCGACTGGGGGTGAGCAGTTCTTC.

In this sample, this clonotype turned up a few times. The chain recombines TRBV5-1 with TRBJ1-3; 8 bases are shared with TRBD1. Germline V lookup: CDR1 SGHRS, CDR2 YFSETQ. V lost 7 bases and J lost 1; bases outside the gene matches: 1. The CDR3 length is 13 residues. CDR3 amino acids: CASGQGSGNTIYF. The CDR3 region has the DNA TGCGCCAGCGGACAGGGTTCTGGAAACACCATATATTTT.

This clonotype appeared a few times. CDR3 loop: CSARGAGAENYGYTF. CDR3 in DNA: TGCAGTGCTAGAGGGGCAGGGGCGGAAAACTATGGCTACACCTTC. This rearrangement joins TRBV20-1 to TRBJ1-2, with a weak D call TRBD1 (6 bases). This CDR3 has 15 residues. With 1 base removed from V and 2 bases from J, the gap between germline ends came to 14 bases. Germline CDR1 is DFQATT and CDR2 is SNEGSKA (reference sequence).

This rearrangement joins TRBV28 to TRBJ2-7, with D tentatively TRBD1 (5 bases). The V gene lost 8 bases and the J gene lost 6 bases, with 17 bases spanning the gap. This CDR3 is built from 13 residues. Germline V CDR1 and CDR2: MDHEN, SYDVKM. The CDR3 loop reads CASCPAGRSEQYF. The DNA of the CDR3 is TGTGCCAGCTGTCCCGCAGGGCGATCCGAGCAGTACTTC. Drawing the rest from reference TRBV28 and TRBJ2-7, the complete variable domain is DVKVTQSSRYLVKRTGEKVFLECVQDMDHENMFWYRQDPGLGLRLIYFSYDVKMKEKGDIPEGYSVSREKKERFSLILESASTNQTSMYLCASCPAGRSEQYFGPGTRLTVT.

CDR3 protein: CASSPRTGGNNSPLHF. The CDR3, as DNA: TGTGCCAGCTCACCGCGAACAGGGGGCAATAATTCACCCCTCCACTTT. The chain uses TRBV18 and TRBJ1-6, with 9 bases that match TRBD1. The CDR3 is 16 residues long. Germline-derived CDR1 and CDR2 are KGHSH and LQKENI. J gave up 5 bases and V 3 bases, and 5 bases lay outside the gene matches.

The chain uses TRBV6-1 and TRBJ2-3; no definite D call. CDR1 is MNHNS, CDR2 SASEGT, per germline. CDR3 length equals 16 residues. V was pared by 0 bases and J by 4 bases, with 14 bases between. The CDR3 sequence: CASSEANSFIADTQYF. DNA of the CDR3: TGTGCCAGCAGTGAAGCTAATAGTTTTATCGCAGATACGCAGTATTTT.